These 29 T cell receptor beta chains share one sample of origin, sequenced in a study of shared clonotypes between healthy human individuals. Only in-frame clones appear in the TCRdb table, and some are missing; sequencing was by immunoSEQ multiplex PCR. The table has some 320,000 clones, around 86% seen once; the top ten hold roughly 17%. Sequenced: memory CD8+ T cells sorted from blood. Subset specified: CD45RO+ cells pooled with CCR7-negative TemRA cells. Receptors originate from a man aged 18 to 29 in good health.

This chain links TRBV7-8 with TRBJ2-4; 13 positions agree with TRBD2. This CDR3 region has 16 residues. Unmatched junction bases numbered 6, after V lost 5 bases and J lost 5 bases. The germline CDR1 and CDR2 sequences are SGHVS and FQNEAQ. CDR3 coding DNA: TGTGCCAGCAGCGGAGGACTAGCGGGAGTGGAAAACATTCAGTACTTC. Translation gives CASSGGLAGVENIQYF.

The rearrangement joins TRBV25-1 to TRBJ2-6; D gene unclear. This CDR3 contains 14 residues. V lost 3 bases and J 2 bases, leaving 5 bases between the germline ends. Germline CDR1 MGHDK, CDR2 SYGVNS. The CDR3 region is CASSDRAGANVLTF. The CDR3 nucleotides are TGTGCCAGCAGTGACCGGGCTGGGGCCAACGTCCTGACTTTC.

The rearrangement links TRBV13 to TRBJ2-7; D could derive from TRBD1 or TRBD2 (5 bases each). Germline CDR1 and CDR2: PRHDT and FYEKMQ (reference sequence). V was trimmed by 5 bases and J by 8 bases, leaving 22 bases between them. This CDR3 region has 15 residues. CDR3 DNA: TGTGCCAGCAGCAGAGCCGGGACCGAAACACTCAAGCAGTACTTC. Translated: CASSRAGTETLKQYF.

The chain employs TRBV5-6 and TRBJ2-1; 8 positions match TRBD2. The V and J ends lost 4 bases and 6 bases, in that order; junction bases with no gene match: 3. There are 13 residues in the CDR3. Germline V gene lookup returns CDR1 SGHDT and CDR2 YYEEEE. The CDR3 region is CASSEGLVNEQFF. CDR3 coding DNA: TGTGCCAGCAGCGAGGGACTAGTCAATGAGCAGTTCTTC.

In the case of this clone: Other DNA sequences within the sample encode an identical CDR3. The chain joins TRBV5-1 to TRBJ2-7; D is unclear. The CDR3 runs 13 residues. V was trimmed by 0 bases and J by 3 bases, leaving 7 bases between them. Germline CDR1 is SGHRS and CDR2 is YFSETQ. CDR3 sequence reads: CASSLGVGYEQYF. The CDR3 DNA reads TGCGCCAGCAGCTTGGGTGTGGGCTACGAGCAGTACTTC.

The J gene is TRBJ2-3, the V gene TRBV2; D is unresolved. This CDR3 region has 11 residues. Germline CDR1 is SNHLY and CDR2 is FYNNEI. V lost 8 bases to trimming and J lost 4 bases, with 7 bases between them. CDR3 sequence reads: CASPSADTQYF. CDR3 coding DNA: TGTGCCAGCCCTTCCGCAGATACGCAGTATTTT. The complete variable domain, with remaining parts taken from reference TRBV2 and TRBJ2-3, reads EPEVTQTPSHQVTQMGQEVILRCVPISNHLYFYWYRQILGQKVEFLVSFYNNEISEKSEIFDDQFSVERPDGSNFTLKIRSTKLEDSAMYFCASPSADTQYFGPGTRLTVL.

The chain is built from TRBV10-3 and TRBJ2-7; 10 bases line up with TRBD1. Per the germline V gene, CDR1 is ENHRY and CDR2 is SYGVKD. The CDR3 runs to 15 residues. V was clipped by 4 bases and J by 4 bases; unmatched bases: 7. CDR3 protein: CAISAGDRGWYEQYF. In DNA form, the CDR3 reads TGTGCCATCAGTGCCGGGGACAGGGGTTGGTACGAGCAGTACTTC.

This chain connects TRBV11-2 to TRBJ2-7, with D tentatively TRBD1 (6 bases). Trimming cost V 4 bases and J 3 bases, with 10 bases left between them. This CDR3 is 13 amino acids long. In germline, CDR1 is SGHAT, CDR2 FQNNGV. CDR3 DNA sequence: TGTGCCAGCAGCTCACTGGGACACTACGAGCAGTACTTC. Amino acids: CASSSLGHYEQYF.

The chain employs TRBV12-5 and TRBJ2-7, with D possibly called TRBD1 or TRBD2 (5 bases each). V was shortened by 0 bases and J by 0 bases, with 9 bases between the two germline ends. Per germline, CDR1 LGHNT and CDR2 FRNRAP. This CDR3 region has 15 residues. The CDR3 coding sequence is TGTGCTAGTGGTTTGGTATTTGGGGGCTCCTACGAGCAGTACTTC. Its protein is CASGLVFGGSYEQYF.

V and J are TRBV5-8 and TRBJ2-1; the D call may be TRBD1 or TRBD2 (5 bases each). Germline V gene data show CDR1 as SGHTS and CDR2 as YDEGEE. The ends were cut back, 1 base at V and 5 bases at J, with 13 bases in the middle. The CDR3 extends over 15 amino acids. The CDR3 sequence is CASSLFTRGNNEQFF. In nucleotides, the CDR3 is TGTGCCAGCAGCTTGTTTACGAGGGGCAACAATGAGCAGTTCTTC.

The V call is TRBV6-5, the J call TRBJ2-7; 7 bases fit TRBD2. Germline CDR1 MNHEY, CDR2 SVGAGI. This CDR3 contains 13 residues. Trimming cost V 8 bases and J 2 bases; bases outside gene matches: 6. CDR3 coding DNA: TGTGCCAGCGCCGGGACTACTCCCTACGAGCAGTACTTC. Encoded protein: CASAGTTPYEQYF.

V is TRBV25-1 and J is TRBJ2-5; a weak D match, TRBD1 (5 bases). The CDR3 contains 14 residues. Trimming removed 5 bases from V and 5 bases from J, with 15 bases in between. CDR1 MGHDK and CDR2 SYGVNS come from the germline V gene. The CDR3 region is CASSQGEGDETQYF. The CDR3 DNA follows: TGTGCCAGCAGTCAAGGGGAAGGAGACGAGACCCAGTACTTC.

The chain joins TRBV5-4 to TRBJ2-7; D unclear. The CDR3 has 13 residues. V gave up 4 bases and J gave up 2 bases, with 10 bases separating them. Germline CDR1 reads SGHNT; CDR2 reads YYREEE (reference sequence). The chain's CDR3 is CASSPGLAYEQYF. CDR3 nucleotides: TGTGCCAGCAGCCCAGGATTGGCCTACGAGCAGTACTTC.

This chain joins TRBV5-6 and TRBJ2-7; a weak D match, TRBD1 (5 bases). The ends were cut back, 4 bases at V and 5 bases at J, with 16 bases in the middle. Germline V CDR1 and CDR2: SGHDT, YYEEEE. This CDR3 comprises 14 residues. The CDR3 sequence: CASSAWAGLNEQYF. Written as DNA, the CDR3 is TGTGCCAGCAGCGCTTGGGCAGGGCTTAACGAGCAGTACTTC.

The chain links TRBV29-1 to TRBJ1-2; D not certain. Trimming removed 6 bases at V and 5 bases at J, with 19 bases between. This CDR3 is built from 14 residues. Germline V gene sequence: CDR1 SQVTM, CDR2 ANQGSEA. This CDR3 reads CSVGDEGVEYGYTF. The CDR3 DNA reads TGCAGCGTCGGAGATGAGGGTGTGGAGTATGGCTACACCTTC.

The chain carries TRBV4-1 and TRBJ1-2; D is unresolved. V lost 0 bases and J lost 8, with 7 bases in between. This CDR3 is built from 12 residues. CDR1 and CDR2 (germline): MGHRA, YSYEKL. The chain's CDR3 is CASSQDPGGYTF. Here the CDR3 DNA reads TGCGCCAGCAGCCAAGATCCAGGAGGCTACACCTTC.

In this sample, this clone turned up once. This chain links TRBV28 with TRBJ2-2, with D perhaps TRBD2 (5 bases). V was pared by 8 bases and J by 1 base, with 8 bases between. CDR3 size: 13 residues. Germline assignment: CDR1 MDHEN and CDR2 SYDVKM. CDR3 sequence reads: CASSGKNTGELFF. In nucleotides, the CDR3 is TGTGCCAGCTCGGGAAAGAACACCGGGGAGCTGTTTTTT.

This sequence joins TRBV4-1 and TRBJ1-5; D might be TRBD1 (6 bases). Germline V gives CDR1 MGHRA, CDR2 YSYEKL. The CDR3 loop spans 14 amino acids. Trimming shortened V by 0 bases and J by 4 bases, and 7 bases separated the two germline ends. DNA for the CDR3: TGCGCCAGCAGCCAAGACCAGGGGAATCAGCCCCAGCATTTT. Translated, it gives CASSQDQGNQPQHF.

This clone was counted a single time. The chain uses TRBV10-3 and TRBJ2-7, with a possible D match to TRBD1 (6 bases). The germline CDR1 and CDR2 sequences are ENHRY and SYGVKD. V lost 3 bases and J lost 3, with 15 bases in between. This CDR3 region has 15 residues. The CDR3 sequence: CAISDLRQVGYEQYF. CDR3 in DNA: TGTGCCATCAGTGATTTGAGACAGGTGGGCTACGAGCAGTACTTC.

A single count supports this clone. The gene calls are TRBV5-6 and TRBJ2-5, with D hard to call. CDR3 size: 11 residues. Germline V gene sequence: CDR1 SGHDT, CDR2 YYEEEE. V gave up 1 base and J gave up 7 bases, with 5 bases separating them. This chain's CDR3 is CASSLLGTQYF. The CDR3 DNA reads TGTGCCAGCAGCTTGTTGGGGACCCAGTACTTC.

This clone was observed once. The chain links TRBV27 to TRBJ1-1, with 7 nucleotides matching TRBD1. V trimming: 0 bases; J trimming: 4 bases; junction bases outside the gene matches: 2. Germline V gives CDR1 MNHEY, CDR2 SMNVEV (reference sequence). The CDR3 has 14 residues. The CDR3 DNA sequence: TGTGCCAGCAGTTTATCGACAGGGCCCACTGAAGCTTTCTTT. It encodes CASSLSTGPTEAFF.

The CDR3 DNA reads TGTGCCAGCGTCCTAGCGGGAGGGCCAGGGGAGACCCAGTACTTC. It specifies CASVLAGGPGETQYF. The chain combines TRBV7-2 with TRBJ2-5; 12 bases align to TRBD2. Germline CDR1 is SGHTA and CDR2 is FQGNSA. The V and J ends lost 8 bases and 5 bases, in that order; junction bases with no gene match: 9. The CDR3 loop spans 15 amino acids.

For this clone: One end of the junction does not line up with germline, which may come from a read error. The chain couples TRBV7-7 to TRBJ2-5, with D possibly matching TRBD2 (5 bases). The CDR3 runs 13 residues. CDR1 and CDR2 (germline): SSHAT, FNYEAQ (reference sequence). The CDR3 reads CASSLKRGETQYF. The CDR3 DNA is TGTGCTAGCAGCTTGAAAAGAGGGGAGACCCAGTACTTC.

In this sample, this clone turned up once. J is TRBJ1-6 and V is TRBV6-1; no definite D call. The ends were cut back, 4 bases at V and 4 bases at J, with 17 bases in the middle. CDR3 length equals 17 residues. Per the germline V gene, CDR1 is MNHNS and CDR2 is SASEGT. Here the CDR3 DNA reads TGTGCCAGCAGTGCTCCCCCGACTGTTCATTATAATTCACCCCTCCACTTT. Translated: CASSAPPTVHYNSPLHF.

The chain carries TRBV7-2 and TRBJ2-3, with 9 bases identical to TRBD2. Germline assignment: CDR1 SGHTA and CDR2 FQGNSA. The CDR3 spans 14 residues. Trimming at V came to 4 bases and at J to 6 bases, leaving 5 bases not matched to a gene. This CDR3 reads CASSSLAGEDTQYF. Here the CDR3 DNA reads TGTGCCAGCAGCTCATTAGCGGGAGAGGATACGCAGTATTTT.

The chain uses TRBV10-2 and TRBJ2-5, with 7 bases fitting TRBD2. Germline CDR1 is WSHSY and CDR2 is SAAADI. Trimming removed 3 bases from V and 1 base from J; junction bases left unmatched: 11. The CDR3 runs to 17 residues. The CDR3: CASSDGSGHDIQETQYF. The CDR3 region has the DNA TGCGCCAGCAGTGATGGTAGCGGGCACGATATCCAAGAGACCCAGTACTTC.

This clone was counted ten times or more. The V gene is TRBV27, the J gene TRBJ2-2; the D is unclear. Trimming took off 7 bases at V and 8 bases at J, with 14 bases between the two ends. The V gene's germline CDR1 is MNHEY and CDR2 SMNVEV (reference sequence). The CDR3 is made up of 13 amino acids. In nucleotides, the CDR3 is TGTGCCAGCACGGAGACGGCCCGAGGGGAGCTGTTTTTT. It yields the protein CASTETARGELFF.

This sequence joins TRBV27 and TRBJ1-5; 7 bases fit TRBD1. CDR3 size: 14 residues. V shed 4 bases, J shed 6 bases, and the junction held 6 bases outside the gene matches. Germline CDR1 and CDR2: MNHEY and SMNVEV (reference sequence). As DNA, the CDR3 is TGTGCCAGCAGTTCGACAGGGTCGGGTCAGCCCCAGCATTTT. Protein product: CASSSTGSGQPQHF.

The chain joins TRBV19 to TRBJ2-7; D might be TRBD2 (6 bases). The CDR3 runs to 13 residues. Trimming removed 9 bases from V and 4 bases from J, with 16 bases in between. Germline values: CDR1 LNHDA, CDR2 SQIVND (reference sequence). CDR3 protein: CASRSGLSYEQYF. CDR3 sequence (DNA): TGTGCCAGCCGAAGCGGGTTGAGTTACGAGCAGTACTTC.